Listed below are T cell receptor beta chains from one sample, sequenced in a study of cytomegalovirus exposure and HLA in healthy donors. TCRdb's copy holds only in-frame clones and misses some; the assay was immunoSEQ multiplex PCR. The sample contains 150,000 to 200,000 clones, nearly 80% of which appear only once. What was sequenced was PBMCs. These receptor sequences come from a man between 50 and 59 years old in good health and CMV-seropositive. The CDR3 runs from the conserved cysteine through the conserved F or W. Each record gives: CDR3 protein, V gene, J gene, clone size. Some rows have no size entry. The others give once, few or many, or a class for an expanded clone.

CDR3: CASSQDGLASTDTQYF; V: TRBV4-1; J: TRBJ2-3; size: NA
CDR3: CASSPTSRDSSTDTQYF; V: TRBV13; J: TRBJ2-3; size: NA
CDR3: CATKTGTNLYGYTF; V: TRBV28; J: TRBJ1-2; size: NA
CDR3: CASSFRQPYQETQYF; V: TRBV27; J: TRBJ2-5; size: NA
CDR3: CASSLGGVTIYF; V: TRBV7-9; J: TRBJ1-3; size: once
CDR3: CASRRQGAYGYTF; V: TRBV6-5; J: TRBJ1-2; size: NA
CDR3: CASSLGKENRNTEAFF; V: TRBV11-2; J: TRBJ1-1; size: few
CDR3: CASSLDRLNEQFF; V: TRBV11-2; J: TRBJ2-1; size: NA
CDR3: CASSARSAAFYEQYF; V: TRBV5-6; J: TRBJ2-7; size: few
CDR3: CASSPGQNQPQHF; V: TRBV18; J: TRBJ1-5; size: NA
CDR3: CASSYRTGGYNEQFF; V: TRBV5-6; J: TRBJ2-1; size: NA
CDR3: CSVASGQGALGYTF; V: TRBV29-1; J: TRBJ1-2; size: NA
CDR3: CASSLGGLIGELFF; V: TRBV7-2; J: TRBJ2-2; size: NA
CDR3: CASILRRVNQPQHF; V: TRBV27; J: TRBJ1-5; size: NA
CDR3: CASSYGKGTNTGELFF; V: TRBV6-6; J: TRBJ2-2; size: NA
CDR3: CASRTGGSGYTF; V: TRBV5-6; J: TRBJ1-2; size: few
CDR3: CASSPTGENTEAFF; V: TRBV5-6; J: TRBJ1-1; size: NA
CDR3: CSALTGFEQYF; V: TRBV20-1; J: NA; size: NA
CDR3: CASSLSPIGQGRIRAFF; V: TRBV7-9; J: TRBJ1-1; size: NA
CDR3: CASSLNRGGEAFF; V: TRBV7-2; J: TRBJ1-1; size: NA
CDR3: CASSQTGGTGELNYGYTF; V: TRBV4-3; J: TRBJ1-2; size: once
CDR3: CASSERHLGGTEAFF; V: TRBV18; J: TRBJ1-1; size: NA
CDR3: CASSRRDRDTGYTF; V: TRBV5-5; J: TRBJ1-2; size: few
CDR3: CASMPDWQETQYF; V: TRBV25-1; J: TRBJ2-5; size: NA
CDR3: CASSIETGYTGELFF; V: TRBV19; J: TRBJ2-2; size: NA
CDR3: CASTRVRLDTGELFF; V: TRBV19; J: TRBJ2-2; size: few
CDR3: CASSPGTSGDFQQETQYF; V: TRBV11-3; J: TRBJ2-5; size: NA
CDR3: CASSFAGEAKNIQYF; V: TRBV28; J: TRBJ2-4; size: NA
CDR3: CASSLLDREGSEQYF; V: TRBV14; J: TRBJ2-7; size: NA
CDR3: CAWSPRDRVDSPLHF; V: TRBV30; J: TRBJ1-6; size: NA
CDR3: CASSVYRDAIGNTIYF; V: TRBV9; J: TRBJ1-3; size: NA
CDR3: CASSASSLAGWETQYF; V: TRBV6-1; J: TRBJ2-5; size: once
CDR3: CASGEVDEKLFF; V: TRBV2; J: TRBJ1-4; size: NA
CDR3: CASSLGQGSTEQFF; V: TRBV5-6; J: TRBJ2-1; size: NA
CDR3: CASSQEEGSYNEQFF; V: TRBV4-2; J: TRBJ2-1; size: NA
CDR3: CASSLQARNTIYF; V: TRBV5-6; J: TRBJ1-3; size: NA
CDR3: CASSQGQGYGYTF; V: TRBV6-5; J: TRBJ1-2; size: NA
CDR3: CASSVTTGNYGYTF; V: TRBV5-5; J: TRBJ1-2; size: NA
CDR3: CASSETIQETQYF; V: TRBV2; J: TRBJ2-5; size: NA
CDR3: CASSLVMLAGAGNEQFF; V: TRBV27; J: TRBJ2-1; size: NA
CDR3: CASSLAQGTYEQYF; V: TRBV7-2; J: TRBJ2-7; size: NA
CDR3: CASTPVTLNSPLHF; V: TRBV28; J: TRBJ1-6; size: NA
CDR3: CASSPQGTALEKLFF; V: TRBV18; J: TRBJ1-4; size: NA
CDR3: CASSQAAPVLDEQYF; V: TRBV14; J: TRBJ2-7; size: NA
CDR3: CASLPGQGNTEAFF; V: TRBV19; J: TRBJ1-1; size: NA
CDR3: CASSSREDTEAFF; V: TRBV13; J: TRBJ1-1; size: NA
CDR3: CASSLYGGAYEQYF; V: TRBV27; J: TRBJ2-7; size: NA
CDR3: CASSAGGVDEKLFF; V: TRBV9; J: TRBJ1-4; size: NA
CDR3: CASSRTASGRETQYF; V: TRBV11-2; J: TRBJ2-5; size: NA
CDR3: CASSISGGTTDTQYF; V: TRBV19; J: TRBJ2-3; size: NA
CDR3: CASSLRLAGGQETQYF; V: TRBV7-3; J: TRBJ2-5; size: NA
CDR3: CASSQDSGQIEAFF; V: TRBV14; J: TRBJ1-1; size: NA
CDR3: CASSLDSQGNYGYTF; V: TRBV7-2; J: TRBJ1-2; size: NA
CDR3: CASSEDWKETQYF; V: TRBV7-9; J: TRBJ2-5; size: NA
CDR3: CASSPEDGGFNYGYTF; V: TRBV5-1; J: TRBJ1-2; size: NA
CDR3: CASSLTGQGAGEKLFF; V: TRBV5-1; J: TRBJ1-4; size: NA
CDR3: CASSGPPQTYEQYF; V: TRBV6-1; J: TRBJ2-7; size: NA
CDR3: CASSLMTVNQETQYF; V: TRBV5-6; J: TRBJ2-5; size: NA